This T cell receptor beta chain was identified during a study of spatial heterogeneity in lung cancer. Looking at the study overall: Matched bulk RNA-seq yielded a T cell module score, and TCR transcript counts in tumor regions correlated strongly with that score. Findings of the study overall: Mutation tallies in tumors tracked expanded intratumoral alpha and beta TCR counts.

The germline V gene encodes CDR1 DFQATT and CDR2 SNEGSKA (reference sequence). V was clipped by 5 bases and J by 8 bases; unmatched bases: 17. CDR3 length equals 17 residues. Using its own MiXCR run on the 5' RACE reads, TCRdb lists one record per CDR3 protein. The sample holds about 100,000 distinct CDR3 sequences, nearly 4.5% seen once. Sample time point: sample taken at primary tumor resection. At least ten counts were recorded for this clonotype. The antigen remains undetermined. The source of this sequence is a male donor with early-stage non-small cell lung cancer. The chain carries TRBV20-1 and TRBJ1-4; 10 nucleotides line up with TRBD1. Sequenced here: lung tumor tissue, sampled at surgery. Here the CDR3 reads CSAPEQSDRGPEEKLFF. In DNA form, the CDR3 reads TGCAGTGCTCCGGAACAGTCCGACAGGGGGCCAGAGGAAAAACTGTTTTTT.